Below, 24 T cell receptor beta chains from the same sample are listed, as sequenced in a study of molecular identifiers for immune sequencing clone quantification. A single record per CDR3 protein comes from TCRdb applying MiXCR to the PCR reads. In the table there are 75,000 to 100,000 distinct CDR3 sequences, about 20% of which are singletons. Specimen: naive CD8+ T cells from blood, with Jurkat cell RNA spiked in. Subset of the sample: FACS-sorted CD8+CD4-CCR7+CD45RA+ naive T cells. The receptors stem from a human donor in good health. Some libraries in this study had Jurkat cell RNA spiked in.

Concerning this clonotype itself: This sequence may be a read error, since a much larger clone differs from it by one base. The chain is built from TRBV10-3 and TRBJ1-1, with TRBD1 identical over 8 bases. The CDR3 loop spans 17 amino acids. Germline lookup yields CDR1 ENHRY and CDR2 SYGVKD. Germline trimming cut 3 bases from V and 6 bases from J; bases unmatched to any gene: 15. The CDR3 bases are TGTGCCATCAGTGATGGGCAGGGGGCGGTGGGAATAGCTGAAGCTTTCTTT. Protein: CAISDGQGAVGIAEAFF.

This clonotype was seen more than once but under ten times. A read error may explain this, as a much larger clone is one base away. The genes are TRBV6-2 or TRBV6-3 and TRBJ2-2; TRBD2 agrees at 9 bases. Trimming took 5 bases from V and 4 from J; bases not matched to a gene: 11. Germline V lookup: CDR1 MNHEY, CDR2 SVGEGT. This CDR3 has 17 amino acids. The CDR3 nucleotides are TGTGCCAGCAGTGCCCTACATAGCGGGGGTGGCACCGGGGAGCTGTTTTTT. It yields the protein CASSALHSGGGTGELFF.

Remarks on this clonotype: A much larger clone lies one base from this, so it may be a read error. The chain uses TRBV4-2 and TRBJ1-2, with a weak D call TRBD1 (6 bases). Germline CDR1 reads LGHNA; CDR2 reads YNFKEQ. V shed 1 base and J shed 1 base, with 16 bases lying between them. This CDR3 comprises 17 residues. CDR3 amino acids: CASSQGWRGPYNYGYTF. CDR3 bases: TGTGCCAGCAGCCAAGGGTGGCGGGGGCCGTATAACTATGGCTACACCTTC.

A remark on this clonotype: Since a much larger clone is just one base distant, this may be a read error. The rearrangement uses TRBV9 and TRBJ2-6, with D hard to call. The CDR3 consists of 14 residues. Trimming cost V 6 bases and J 2 bases, with 9 bases left between them. The germline V gene has CDR1 SGDLS and CDR2 YYNGEE. The CDR3 DNA is TGTGCCAGCATCTCCATGGCTGGGGCCAACGTCCTGACTTTC. This encodes CASISMAGANVLTF.

The chain uses TRBV4-1 and TRBJ2-7, with unresolved D. The length of the CDR3 is 15 residues. Trimming cost V 1 base and J 3 bases, with 13 bases left between them. From germline, CDR1 is MGHRA and CDR2 YSYEKL. The CDR3 sequence is CASSQGWQVYYEQYF. In DNA, the CDR3 is TGCGCCAGCAGCCAAGGGTGGCAGGTTTACTACGAGCAGTACTTC.

Many counts were recorded for this clonotype. The rearrangement joins TRBV20-1 to TRBJ2-7; 9 bases line up with TRBD1. Germline CDR1 is DFQATT and CDR2 is SNEGSKA (reference sequence). The CDR3 covers 14 residues. The V segment lost 5 bases and the J segment 5 bases; nucleotides outside the gene matches: 10. The CDR3 spells CSADPGQGSDEQYF. CDR3 nucleotides: TGCAGTGCTGACCCCGGACAGGGGTCCGACGAGCAGTACTTC.

This clonotype was detected ten times or more. The chain uses TRBV7-9 and TRBJ2-1, with D possibly matching TRBD2 (6 bases). The V end was cut by 3 bases, the J end by 3 bases, with 12 bases between. The CDR3 has 15 amino acids. Germline assignment: CDR1 SEHNR and CDR2 FQNEAQ (reference sequence). The CDR3 bases are TGTGCCAGCAGCTTGCGGGAAGGTTTCTACAATGAGCAGTTCTTC. Its translation is CASSLREGFYNEQFF.

This clonotype showed up many times. The chain combines TRBV4-3 with TRBJ2-3; D is possibly TRBD2 (5 bases). Germline V gene data show CDR1 as LGHNA and CDR2 as YSLEER. The CDR3 consists of 16 residues. Trimming removed 1 base at V and 4 bases at J, with 15 bases between. The CDR3 bases are TGCGCCAGCAGCCAAGTTCTGCGGGCGAGGGCAGATACGCAGTATTTT. It translates to CASSQVLRARADTQYF.

About this clonotype itself: A much more abundant neighbour one base away suggests this may be a read error. A read error is likely, as this CDR3 ends without the conserved phenylalanine or tryptophan. This sequence joins TRBV4-3 and TRBJ1-1; possibly TRBD1 for D (6 bases). The germline gives CDR1 LGHNA, CDR2 YSLEER. There are 17 residues in the CDR3. Here the CDR3 reads CASGQDNWRDIYTEAFL. CDR3 nucleotides: TGCGCCAGCGGCCAAGATAATTGGAGGGACATATACACTGAAGCTTTCCTT.

This clonotype was recorded many times. This chain joins TRBV7-9 and TRBJ2-3; 7 bases align to TRBD1. The V gene's germline CDR1 is SEHNR and CDR2 FQNEAQ (reference sequence). CDR3 length: 17 amino acids. The V gene end was trimmed by 5 bases and the J gene end by 4 bases; junction bases not matched to a gene: 15. The DNA of the CDR3 is TGTGCCAGCAGCCCACGCTCCCTTGACAGGGCGTCAGATACGCAGTATTTT. Translating it yields CASSPRSLDRASDTQYF.

In its sample, this clonotype was seen many times. The chain links TRBV27 to TRBJ1-5, with 9 bases identical to TRBD1. Trimming took 4 bases from V and 0 from J; bases not matched to a gene: 4. CDR1 MNHEY and CDR2 SMNVEV come from the germline V gene (reference sequence). This CDR3 spans 16 amino acids. The CDR3 DNA follows: TGTGCCAGCAGTTGGACAGGGGTCGGTAGCAATCAGCCCCAGCATTTT. Its protein is CASSWTGVGSNQPQHF.

On this clonotype itself: This may come from a read error, since a much larger clone is one base off. This chain joins TRBV7-6 and TRBJ2-7; D is unresolved. The CDR3 sequence is 12 residues long. Germline V CDR1 and CDR2: SGHVS, FNYEAQ. The CDR3 region is CACSLDGREQYF. The DNA for the CDR3 is TGTGCCTGCAGCTTAGACGGTCGCGAGCAGTACTTC.

This clonotype was counted ten times or more. This chain joins TRBV12-3 or TRBV12-4 and TRBJ2-7; no reliable D call. CDR3 length: 16 amino acids. Trimming took off 5 bases at V and 2 bases at J, with 19 bases between the two ends. Here the CDR3 reads CASSPSTPPSAYEQYF. Written as DNA, the CDR3 is TGTGCCAGCAGTCCATCCACACCGCCCTCGGCCTACGAGCAGTACTTC.

There are many counts of this clonotype. In DNA form, the CDR3 reads TGTGCCAGTAGTATAACTAGCGGGAGCTACGAGCAGTACTTC. Protein product: CASSITSGSYEQYF. This chain joins TRBV19 and TRBJ2-7, with 11 bases fitting TRBD2. The germline gives CDR1 LNHDA, CDR2 SQIVND (reference sequence). Trimming cost V 2 bases and J 3 bases; bases outside gene matches: 0. This CDR3 is 14 amino acids long.

This clonotype has at least ten counts. This chain joins TRBV9 and TRBJ2-2; D gene ambiguous. The V end lost 0 bases, the J end lost 6 bases, and 6 bases lay between the germline ends. This CDR3 has 13 amino acids. Germline lookup yields CDR1 SGDLS and CDR2 YYNGEE. CDR3 in DNA: TGTGCCAGCAGCGTAGAATGGTCCGGGGAGCTGTTTTTT. Amino acids: CASSVEWSGELFF.

This clonotype was observed many times. This chain links TRBV20-1 with TRBJ2-1; TRBD2 matches 12 bases. Germline CDR1 and CDR2: DFQATT and SNEGSKA (reference sequence). Unmatched junction bases numbered 19, after V lost 6 bases and J lost 10 bases. The CDR3 is 17 residues long. For the CDR3, the DNA is TGCAGTGCCGAAGCCTCCCCTAGCGGGGGGGTTTATCGGGAGCAGTTCTTC. It encodes CSAEASPSGGVYREQFF.

This clonotype was detected ten times or more. V usage is TRBV24-1 and J usage is TRBJ1-4; 7 bases agree with TRBD1. Germline V gene lookup returns CDR1 KGHDR and CDR2 SFDVKD. J gave up 1 base and V 5 bases, and 0 bases lay outside the gene matches. The CDR3 runs to 14 residues. CDR3 loop: CATSGQGTNEKLFF. CDR3 coding DNA: TGTGCCACCAGTGGACAGGGAACTAATGAAAAACTGTTTTTT.

This clonotype has a count of ten or more. The chain uses TRBV4-2 and TRBJ2-3; D is unclear. Trimming took off 0 bases at V and 0 bases at J, with 10 bases between the two ends. The CDR3 runs 16 residues. Per germline, CDR1 LGHNA and CDR2 YNFKEQ. The CDR3 loop is CASSQEASPSTDTQYF. The CDR3 region has the DNA TGTGCCAGCAGCCAAGAAGCCAGTCCTAGCACAGATACGCAGTATTTT.

This clonotype appeared many times. The chain recombines TRBV4-2 with TRBJ2-5, with D uncertain. V lost 4 bases and J lost 3, with 12 bases in between. CDR3 length equals 14 residues. Germline CDR1 LGHNA, CDR2 YNFKEQ. CDR3 loop: CASSLLGSEETQYF. CDR3 DNA: TGTGCCAGCAGCCTCCTTGGCTCAGAAGAGACCCAGTACTTC.

This clonotype was counted ten times or more. The CDR3 DNA follows: TGCAGCGTGAGGGGGGGGGTCGGAGCGGGATCCTACGAGCAGTACTTC. Its translation: CSVRGGVGAGSYEQYF. This chain links TRBV29-1 with TRBJ2-7, with D possibly TRBD2 on 7 matching bases. V was shortened by 6 bases and J by 1 base, with 22 bases between the two germline ends. The CDR3 sequence is 16 residues long. Looked up from germline, CDR1 is SQVTM and CDR2 is ANQGSEA.

This clonotype was seen many times. J is TRBJ2-3 and V is TRBV6-1; weak D call: TRBD2 (5 bases). V was trimmed by 2 bases and J by 0 bases, leaving 15 bases between them. This CDR3 has 17 residues. CDR1 is MNHNS, CDR2 SASEGT, per germline. CDR3 DNA: TGTGCCAGCAGTGAATGGGTGGGAGCGGTCAGCACAGATACGCAGTATTTT. This translates into CASSEWVGAVSTDTQYF.

This clonotype was found many times. This rearrangement joins TRBV14 to TRBJ2-3, with D maybe TRBD2 (5 bases). The germline V and J ends were trimmed by 1 base and 2 bases, with 10 bases remaining between them. This CDR3 spans 15 amino acids. CDR1 SGHDN and CDR2 FVKESK come from the germline V gene. CDR3 in DNA: TGTGCCAGCAGCCAAGTCGGGGATACCACAGATACGCAGTATTTT. It specifies CASSQVGDTTDTQYF. Full variable domain (remainder filled in from reference TRBV14 and TRBJ2-3): EAGVTQFPSHSVIEKGQTVTLRCDPISGHDNLYWYRRVMGKEIKFLLHFVKESKQDESGMPNNRFLAERTGGTYSTLKVQPAELEDSGVYFCASSQVGDTTDTQYFGPGTRLTVL.

This clonotype has at least ten counts. The rearrangement uses TRBV12-5 and TRBJ2-2, with 7 nucleotides matching TRBD1. Germline V gene data show CDR1 as LGHNT and CDR2 as FRNRAP. V lost 4 bases to trimming and J lost 0 bases; unmatched junction nucleotides: 5. This CDR3 is 16 amino acids long. The CDR3 region is CASGWGTVANTGELFF. CDR3 DNA: TGTGCTAGTGGTTGGGGGACAGTCGCGAACACCGGGGAGCTGTTTTTT.

This clonotype has ten or more counts. This sequence joins TRBV20-1 and TRBJ2-7; no clear D. The ends were cut back, 0 bases at V and 0 bases at J, with 12 bases in the middle. The length of the CDR3 is 15 residues. Germline assignment: CDR1 DFQATT and CDR2 SNEGSKA (reference sequence). Written as DNA, the CDR3 is TGCAGTGCTAGAGATCTGGGGTCTAGCTCCTACGAGCAGTACTTC. Its translation is CSARDLGSSSYEQYF.